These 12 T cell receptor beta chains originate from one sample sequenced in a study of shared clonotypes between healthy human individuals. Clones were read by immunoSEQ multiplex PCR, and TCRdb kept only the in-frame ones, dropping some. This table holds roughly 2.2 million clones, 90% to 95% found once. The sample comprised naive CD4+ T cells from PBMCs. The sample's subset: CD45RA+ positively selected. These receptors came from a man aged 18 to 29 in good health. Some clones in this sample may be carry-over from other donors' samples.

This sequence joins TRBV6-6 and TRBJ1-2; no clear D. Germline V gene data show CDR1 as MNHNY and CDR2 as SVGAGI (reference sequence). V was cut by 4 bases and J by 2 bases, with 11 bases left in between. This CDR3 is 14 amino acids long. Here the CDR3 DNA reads TGTGCCAGCAGTTCCTTGACGGTGAACTATGGCTACACCTTC. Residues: CASSSLTVNYGYTF.

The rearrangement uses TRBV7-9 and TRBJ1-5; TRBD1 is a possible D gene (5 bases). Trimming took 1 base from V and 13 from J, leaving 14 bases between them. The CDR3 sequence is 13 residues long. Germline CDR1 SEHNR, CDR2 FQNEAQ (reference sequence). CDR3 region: CASSLVGDGQQHF. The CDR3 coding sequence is TGTGCCAGCAGCTTAGTGGGGGACGGCCAGCAGCATTTT. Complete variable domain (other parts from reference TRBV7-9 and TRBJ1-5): DTGVSQNPRHKITKRGQNVTFRCDPISEHNRLYWYRQTLGQGPEFLTYFQNEAQLEKSRLLSDRFSAERPKGSFSTLEIQRTEQGDSAMYLCASSLVGDGQQHFGDGTRLSIL.

CDR3 sequence reads: CASSRGQVNTEAFF. DNA of the CDR3: TGTGCCAGCAGTAGAGGACAGGTGAACACTGAAGCTTTCTTT. The chain combines TRBV25-1 with TRBJ1-1; 7 bases map to TRBD1. In germline, CDR1 is MGHDK, CDR2 SYGVNS. CDR3 length: 14 residues. The V and J ends lost 5 bases and 0 bases, in that order; junction bases with no gene match: 3. The whole variable domain, filled in from reference TRBV25-1 and TRBJ1-1, reads EADIYQTPRYLVIGTGKKITLECSQTMGHDKMYWYQQDPGMELHLIHYSYGVNSTEKGDLSSESTVSRIRTEHFPLTLESARPSHTSQYLCASSRGQVNTEAFFGQGTRLTVV.

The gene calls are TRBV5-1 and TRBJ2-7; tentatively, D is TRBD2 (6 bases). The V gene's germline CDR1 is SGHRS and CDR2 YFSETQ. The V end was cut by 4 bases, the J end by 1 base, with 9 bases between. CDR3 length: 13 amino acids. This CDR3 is CASSQTRSYEQYF. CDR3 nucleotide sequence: TGCGCCAGCAGCCAGACTAGATCCTACGAGCAGTACTTC. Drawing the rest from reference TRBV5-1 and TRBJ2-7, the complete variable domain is KAGVTQTPRYLIKTRGQQVTLSCSPISGHRSVSWYQQTPGQGLQFLFEYFSETQRNKGNFPGRFSGRQFSNSRSEMNVSTLELGDSALYLCASSQTRSYEQYFGPGTRLTVT.

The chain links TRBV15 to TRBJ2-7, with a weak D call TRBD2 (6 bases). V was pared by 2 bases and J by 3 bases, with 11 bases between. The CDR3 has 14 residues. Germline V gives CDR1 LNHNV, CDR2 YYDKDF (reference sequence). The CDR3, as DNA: TGTGCCACCAGCAGACGGCGGCGGGGCTACGAGCAGTACTTC. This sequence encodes CATSRRRRGYEQYF.

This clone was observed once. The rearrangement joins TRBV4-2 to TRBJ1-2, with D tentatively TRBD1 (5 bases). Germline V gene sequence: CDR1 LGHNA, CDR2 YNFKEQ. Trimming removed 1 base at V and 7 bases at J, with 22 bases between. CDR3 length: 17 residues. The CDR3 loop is CASSQVGTGTKAFGYTF. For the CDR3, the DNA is TGTGCCAGCAGCCAAGTCGGCACCGGGACGAAAGCCTTTGGCTACACCTTC.

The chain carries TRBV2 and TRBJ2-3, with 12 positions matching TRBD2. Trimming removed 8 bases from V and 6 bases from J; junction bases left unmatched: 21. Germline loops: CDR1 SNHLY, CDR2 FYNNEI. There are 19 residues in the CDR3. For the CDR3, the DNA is TGTGCCAGCGCCCGACCTCTAGCGGGAGGGCCCCTGGCTGCGGATACGCAGTATTTT. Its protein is CASARPLAGGPLAADTQYF.

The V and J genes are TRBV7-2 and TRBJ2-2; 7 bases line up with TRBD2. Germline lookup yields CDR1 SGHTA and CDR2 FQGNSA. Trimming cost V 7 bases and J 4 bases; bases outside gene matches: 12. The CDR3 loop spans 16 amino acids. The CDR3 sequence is CASTPRVAGLTGELFF. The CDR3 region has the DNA TGTGCCAGCACCCCTCGGGTAGCGGGCCTCACCGGGGAGCTGTTTTTT. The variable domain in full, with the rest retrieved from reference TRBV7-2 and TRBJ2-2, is GAGVSQSPSNKVTEKGKDVELRCDPISGHTALYWYRQSLGQGLEFLIYFQGNSAPDKSGLPSDRFSAERTGGSVSTLTIQRTQQEDSAVYLCASTPRVAGLTGELFFGEGSRLTVL.

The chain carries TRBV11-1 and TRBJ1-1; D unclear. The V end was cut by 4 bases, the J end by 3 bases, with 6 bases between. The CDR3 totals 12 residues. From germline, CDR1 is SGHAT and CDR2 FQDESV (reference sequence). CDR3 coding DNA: TGTGCCAGCAGCTCCACAGACACTGAAGCTTTCTTT. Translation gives CASSSTDTEAFF.

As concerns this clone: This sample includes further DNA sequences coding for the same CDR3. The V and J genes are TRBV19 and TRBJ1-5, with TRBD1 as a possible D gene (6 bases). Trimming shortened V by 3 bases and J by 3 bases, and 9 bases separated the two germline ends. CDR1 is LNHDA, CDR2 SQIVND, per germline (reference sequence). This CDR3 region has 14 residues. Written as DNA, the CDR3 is TGTGCCAGTAGTATCTCAGGGGTCAATCAGCCCCAGCATTTT. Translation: CASSISGVNQPQHF.

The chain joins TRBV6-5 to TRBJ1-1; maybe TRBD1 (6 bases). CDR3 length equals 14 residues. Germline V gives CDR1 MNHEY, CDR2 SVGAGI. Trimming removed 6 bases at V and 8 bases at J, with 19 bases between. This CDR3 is CASRYNEQGIEAFF. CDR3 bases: TGTGCCAGCAGATATAATGAACAGGGTATCGAAGCTTTCTTT.

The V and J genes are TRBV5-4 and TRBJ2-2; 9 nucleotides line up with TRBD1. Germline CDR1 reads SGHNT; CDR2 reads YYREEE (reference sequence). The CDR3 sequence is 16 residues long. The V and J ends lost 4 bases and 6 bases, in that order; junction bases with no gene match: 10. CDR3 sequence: CASSLKQGASSGELFF. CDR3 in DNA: TGTGCCAGCAGCCTAAAACAGGGGGCGAGTTCCGGGGAGCTGTTTTTT.